The rows below give T cell receptor beta chains drawn from one sample of a study of blood T cell repertoires in COVID-19. The repertoire was sequenced with immunoSEQ multiplex PCR; TCRdb's copy has only in-frame clones and lacks some. The top ten hold roughly 8.2% of the sample, which has 150,000 to 200,000 clones, 80% to 90% seen once. The sequenced sample was peripheral blood. The source is a man aged 55-75 years with acute or convalescent COVID-19. Both conserved end residues are part of each CDR3. A D gene is named only where the DNA matches it firmly. Where a row states a size, it is once, few, many or the class of an expanded clone; other rows omit it.

v_gene: TRBV7-2
d_gene: -
abundance: -
j_gene: TRBJ1-2
CDR3nt: TGTGCCAGCAGCTTAGCGCCCGGGGATGGCTACACCTTC
CDR3aa: CASSLAPGDGYTF

v_gene: TRBV2
d_gene: TRBD1
abundance: -
j_gene: TRBJ2-4
CDR3nt: TGTGCCAGCAGAGCGGACAGGGGTAAATTTGAGACCTCTATAGCCAAAAACATTCAGTACTTC
CDR3aa: CASRADRGKFETSIAKNIQYF

v_gene: TRBV7-6
d_gene: TRBD1
abundance: -
j_gene: TRBJ2-7
CDR3nt: TGTGCCAGCAGCCTAACGGGGACAGGGGACTACGAGCAGTACTTC
CDR3aa: CASSLTGTGDYEQYF

v_gene: TRBV6-1
d_gene: TRBD2
abundance: -
j_gene: TRBJ2-7
CDR3nt: TGTGCCAGCAGTGAATCTGGCTGGAGCGGGGGCTACGAGCAGTACTTC
CDR3aa: CASSESGWSGGYEQYF

v_gene: TRBV30
d_gene: TRBD1
abundance: -
j_gene: TRBJ1-2
CDR3nt: TGTGCCTGGAGTCCGGGACAGTCCTATGGCTACACCTTC
CDR3aa: CAWSPGQSYGYTF

v_gene: TRBV10-3
d_gene: TRBD1
abundance: -
j_gene: TRBJ1-2
CDR3nt: TGTGCCATCAGTGGTAGGGACAGGGGCAGCGGCTACACCTTC
CDR3aa: CAISGRDRGSGYTF

v_gene: TRBV28
d_gene: -
abundance: many
j_gene: TRBJ1-5
CDR3nt: TGTGCCAGCAGTTTAGGGGGAGGCGGCAATCAGCCCCAGCATTTT
CDR3aa: CASSLGGGGNQPQHF

v_gene: TRBV30
d_gene: TRBD2
abundance: -
j_gene: TRBJ2-2
CDR3nt: TGTGCCTGGAGACTGGCACTAGCGGTCACCGGGGAGCTGTTTTTT
CDR3aa: CAWRLALAVTGELFF

v_gene: TRBV25-1
d_gene: TRBD1
abundance: -
j_gene: TRBJ2-5
CDR3nt: TGTGCCAGCAGTGAACCAGGGGGTGAGACCCAGTACTTC
CDR3aa: CASSEPGGETQYF

v_gene: TRBV29-1
d_gene: TRBD1
abundance: -
j_gene: TRBJ1-1
CDR3nt: TGCAGCGCCGGACAGGGAGGATTCACTGAAGCTTTCTTT
CDR3aa: CSAGQGGFTEAFF

v_gene: TRBV4-1
d_gene: -
abundance: -
j_gene: TRBJ2-1
CDR3nt: TGCGCCAGCAGCCAAGTTGACTTACTCTCCTACAATGAGCAGTTCTTC
CDR3aa: CASSQVDLLSYNEQFF

v_gene: TRBV5-1
d_gene: -
abundance: -
j_gene: TRBJ2-7
CDR3nt: TGCGCCAGCAGCTTGGAAGGAGGACGGACCTACGAGCAGTACTTC
CDR3aa: CASSLEGGRTYEQYF

v_gene: TRBV7-9
d_gene: -
abundance: -
j_gene: TRBJ1-6
CDR3nt: TGTGCCAGCAGCTCCGGGGCCTATAATTCACCCCTCCACTTT
CDR3aa: CASSSGAYNSPLHF

v_gene: TRBV3-1/TRBV3-2
d_gene: -
abundance: -
j_gene: TRBJ1-1
CDR3nt: TGTGCCAGCAGCCAAGGCAGGGGTACTGAAGCTTTCTTT
CDR3aa: CASSQGRGTEAFF

v_gene: TRBV28
d_gene: -
abundance: -
j_gene: TRBJ2-2
CDR3nt: TGTGCCAGCAGATCCGACACGAACACCGGGGAGCTGTTTTTT
CDR3aa: CASRSDTNTGELFF